The T cell receptor (beta chain) under discussion was sequenced for a study of blood T cell repertoires in COVID-19. Only in-frame clones appear in the TCRdb table, and some are missing; sequencing was by immunoSEQ multiplex PCR. The table records about 250,000 clones, approximately 85% of them present only once. Patients in Seattle were enrolled during active infection, then followed longitudinally. This CDR3 is built from 18 residues. Trimming at V came to 2 bases and at J to 0 bases, leaving 7 bases not matched to a gene. Per germline, CDR1 MNHEY and CDR2 SVGEGT. This TCR derives from a man aged 45-65 years with COVID-19, enrolled during active disease. The J gene is TRBJ2-3, the V gene TRBV6-2 or TRBV6-3; 11 bases are shared with TRBD2. The sequenced sample consisted of peripheral blood. This CDR3 is CASSYTLAGAPSTDTQYF. In DNA, the CDR3 is TGTGCCAGCAGTTACACACTAGCGGGGGCTCCTAGCACAGATACGCAGTATTTT.